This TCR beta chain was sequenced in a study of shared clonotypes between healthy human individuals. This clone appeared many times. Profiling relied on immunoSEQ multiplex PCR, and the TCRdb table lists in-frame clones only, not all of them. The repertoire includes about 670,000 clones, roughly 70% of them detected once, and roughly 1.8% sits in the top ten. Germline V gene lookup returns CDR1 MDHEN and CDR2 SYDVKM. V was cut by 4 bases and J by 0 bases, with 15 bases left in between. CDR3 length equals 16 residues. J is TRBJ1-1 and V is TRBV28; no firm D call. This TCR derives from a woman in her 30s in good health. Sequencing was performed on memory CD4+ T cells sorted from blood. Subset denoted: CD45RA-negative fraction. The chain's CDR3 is CASSSTFGQVNTEAFF. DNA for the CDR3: TGTGCCAGCAGTTCGACCTTCGGGCAGGTGAACACTGAAGCTTTCTTT.